Each of the 8 T cell receptor beta chains below was sequenced from the same sample in a study of T cells after yellow fever vaccination. TCRdb re-analysed the 5' RACE reads in MiXCR, keeping a single row per CDR3 protein. In the table there are some 350,000 distinct CDR3 sequences, over 8% of which are singletons. The sequenced sample was PBMCs, obtained on the day of the first yellow fever vaccination. The receptors derive from a man younger than 35 who received the YFV17D yellow fever vaccine.

Only a few counts were recorded for this clonotype. The chain joins TRBV9 to TRBJ2-3, with no clear D. The CDR3 is 14 amino acids. Germline V CDR1 and CDR2: SGDLS, YYNGEE. The V end lost 2 bases, the J end lost 0 bases, and 7 bases lay between the germline ends. The CDR3 reads CASSVSSSTDTQYF. CDR3 sequence (DNA): TGTGCCAGCAGCGTCTCCTCTAGCACAGATACGCAGTATTTT. The full variable domain, rest sourced from reference TRBV9 and TRBJ2-3, is DSGVTQTPKHLITATGQRVTLRCSPRSGDLSVYWYQQSLDQGLQFLIQYYNGEERAKGNILERFSAQQFPDLHSELNLSSLELGDSALYFCASSVSSSTDTQYFGPGTRLTVL.

This clonotype was found a few times. V usage is TRBV11-3 and J usage is TRBJ2-3, with TRBD1 matching over 7 bases. In germline, CDR1 is SGHNT, CDR2 YENEEA. V was pared by 4 bases and J by 5 bases, with 9 bases of the junction left unmatched. This CDR3 is built from 15 residues. The CDR3 coding sequence is TGTGCCAGCAGCTCTCAGATGGACAGGAGAGATACGCAGTATTTT. Translation: CASSSQMDRRDTQYF.

The chain combines TRBV29-1 with TRBJ2-3, with D possibly being TRBD1 (5 bases). V dropped 5 bases and J dropped 5 bases, with 14 bases sitting between them. CDR3 size: 13 residues. The germline V gene encodes CDR1 SQVTM and CDR2 ANQGSEA. In DNA, the CDR3 is TGCAGCGTTTCTCTCGGCCAGGGAGATACGCAGTATTTT. Encoded protein: CSVSLGQGDTQYF.

Only a few counts were recorded for this clonotype. The chain links TRBV6-1 to TRBJ2-7; tentative D call: TRBD2 (5 bases). This CDR3 contains 12 residues. V gave up 3 bases and J gave up 5 bases, with 8 bases separating them. CDR1 and CDR2 (germline): MNHNS, SASEGT. CDR3 DNA: TGTGCCAGCAGTGAGAAGGGAGACGAGCAGTACGTC. Translation: CASSEKGDEQYV.

A few counts support this clonotype. The rearrangement joins TRBV4-2 to TRBJ2-6; TRBD2 matches 9 bases. CDR1 is LGHNA, CDR2 YNFKEQ, per germline. Trimming cost V 3 bases and J 0 bases; bases outside gene matches: 6. The CDR3 runs 18 residues. The CDR3 sequence: CASSHVTSGISGANVLTF. In DNA form, the CDR3 reads TGTGCCAGCAGCCATGTGACTAGCGGAATCTCTGGGGCCAACGTCCTGACTTTC.

This clonotype was observed at least ten times. The rearrangement uses TRBV5-1 and TRBJ2-5; no clear D gene. The V end lost 1 base, the J end lost 2 bases, and 6 bases lay between the germline ends. Per the germline V gene, CDR1 is SGHRS and CDR2 is YFSETQ. The CDR3 is 13 amino acids. In DNA, the CDR3 is TGCGCCAGCAGCTTGCAGGTGCAAGAGACCCAGTACTTC. Translated, it gives CASSLQVQETQYF.

The chain couples TRBV4-2 to TRBJ2-3; TRBD1 matches 7 bases. This CDR3 has 18 residues. CDR1 is LGHNA, CDR2 YNFKEQ, per germline. V trimming: 4 bases; J trimming: 0 bases; junction bases outside the gene matches: 13. DNA for the CDR3: TGTGCCAGCAGCCCCTCCGGGACAGTTTATACTAGCACAGATACGCAGTATTTT. Its translation is CASSPSGTVYTSTDTQYF.

This chain links TRBV15 with TRBJ2-1, with D unclear. The CDR3 length is 15 residues. V was clipped by 4 bases and J by 4 bases, with 14 bases between them. CDR1 and CDR2 (germline): LNHNV, YYDKDF (reference sequence). For the CDR3, the DNA is TGTGCCACCAGCACGGACGCCCGGGTATACAATGAGCAGTTCTTC. Residues: CATSTDARVYNEQFF.